This T cell receptor (beta chain) comes out of a study of vaccination effects on CD4 cells after COVID-19. Whole-study results and caveats: Common cold coronavirus cross-reactivity was shown by only 1 of 255 vaccine-induced clones in healthy vaccinees.

On this clone: The antigen remains unidentified.

Clones were sequenced by immunoSEQ multiplex PCR, and TCRdb holds only the in-frame ones, with some missing. The sample holds tens of thousands of clones, around 77% seen once. Before sequencing, viral peptide pools were used by the ViraFEST assay to expand antigen-specific CD4+ T cells. With more than 9 days of culture completed, CD4+ T cells were isolated. Nucleocapsid antibody tests were negative, and the vaccine recipients had no prior SARS-CoV-2 infection. Cells had half their medium changed to IL-2 medium on days 3 and 7. This clonotype originated in a human donor who received a COVID-19 vaccine. The sequenced sample was CD4+ T cells from PBMCs cultured with HCoV-NL63 spike peptides, obtained before COVID-19 vaccination.

CDR3 amino acids: CASSYSGFQGYEQYV. CDR3 sequence (DNA): TGTGCCAGCAGTTACTCGGGTTTCCAGGGCTACGAGCAGTACGTC. The genes are TRBV6-5 and TRBJ2-7; a weak D match, TRBD1 (5 bases). The CDR3 sequence is 15 residues long. V lost 0 bases and J 3 bases, leaving 12 bases between the germline ends. Germline loops: CDR1 MNHEY, CDR2 SVGAGI.